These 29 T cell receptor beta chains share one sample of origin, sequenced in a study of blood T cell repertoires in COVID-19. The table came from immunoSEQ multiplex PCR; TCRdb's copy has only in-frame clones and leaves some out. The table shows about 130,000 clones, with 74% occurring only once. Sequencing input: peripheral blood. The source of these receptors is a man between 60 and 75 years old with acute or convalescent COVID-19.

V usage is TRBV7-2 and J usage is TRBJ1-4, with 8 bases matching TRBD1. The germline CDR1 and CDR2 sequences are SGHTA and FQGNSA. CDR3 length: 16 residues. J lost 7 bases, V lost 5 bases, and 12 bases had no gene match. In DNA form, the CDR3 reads TGTGCCAGCAGCCTCAGACAGGGGCGAAGTGGTGAAAAACTGTTTTTT. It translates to CASSLRQGRSGEKLFF.

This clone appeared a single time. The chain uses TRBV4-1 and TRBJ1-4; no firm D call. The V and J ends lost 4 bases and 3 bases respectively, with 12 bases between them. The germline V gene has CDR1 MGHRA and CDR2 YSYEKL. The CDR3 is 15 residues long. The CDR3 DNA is TGCGCCAGCAGCCGCAAAGCAGGCTCTAATGAAAAACTGTTTTTT. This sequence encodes CASSRKAGSNEKLFF.

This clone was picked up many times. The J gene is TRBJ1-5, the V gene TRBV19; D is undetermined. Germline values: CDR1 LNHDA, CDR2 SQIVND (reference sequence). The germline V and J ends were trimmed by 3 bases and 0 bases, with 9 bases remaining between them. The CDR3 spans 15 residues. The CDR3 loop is CASSITGDSNQPQHF. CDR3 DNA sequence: TGTGCCAGTAGTATCACCGGGGATAGCAATCAGCCCCAGCATTTT.

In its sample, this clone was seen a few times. This chain's CDR3 is CASSLSQEGYEQYF. In DNA form, the CDR3 reads TGTGCCAGCAGTTTATCCCAAGAGGGCTACGAGCAGTACTTC. V and J are TRBV27 and TRBJ2-7, with D perhaps matching TRBD2 (5 bases). V was pared by 0 bases and J by 3 bases, with 9 bases between. Germline lookup yields CDR1 MNHEY and CDR2 SMNVEV (reference sequence). The CDR3 spans 14 residues.

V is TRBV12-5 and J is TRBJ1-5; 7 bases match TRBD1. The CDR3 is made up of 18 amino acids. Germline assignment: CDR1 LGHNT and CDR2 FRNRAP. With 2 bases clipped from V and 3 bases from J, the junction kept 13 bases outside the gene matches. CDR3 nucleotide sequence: TGTGCTAGTGGTTTGCCCATCAATCGGACAGGCCCCAATCAGCCCCAGCATTTT. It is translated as CASGLPINRTGPNQPQHF.

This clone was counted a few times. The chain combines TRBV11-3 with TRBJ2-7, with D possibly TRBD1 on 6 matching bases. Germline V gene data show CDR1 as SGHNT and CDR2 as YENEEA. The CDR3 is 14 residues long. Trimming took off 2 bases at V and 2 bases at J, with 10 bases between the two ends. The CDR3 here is CASSLRGKAYEQYF. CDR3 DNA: TGTGCCAGCAGCTTAAGGGGGAAGGCCTACGAGCAGTACTTC.

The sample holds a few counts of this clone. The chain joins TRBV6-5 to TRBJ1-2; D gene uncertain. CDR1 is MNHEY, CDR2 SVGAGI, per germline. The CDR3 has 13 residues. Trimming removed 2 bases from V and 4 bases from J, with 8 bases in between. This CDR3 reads CASSYASRYGYTF. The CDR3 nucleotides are TGTGCCAGCAGTTACGCCAGTCGCTATGGCTACACCTTC.

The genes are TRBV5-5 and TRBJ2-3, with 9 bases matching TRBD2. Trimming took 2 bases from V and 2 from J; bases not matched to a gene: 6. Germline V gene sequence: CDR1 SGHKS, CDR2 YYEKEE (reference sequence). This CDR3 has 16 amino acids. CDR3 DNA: TGTGCCAGCAGCTTTCGAGCGGGGGGCCTCACAGATACGCAGTATTTT. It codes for CASSFRAGGLTDTQYF.

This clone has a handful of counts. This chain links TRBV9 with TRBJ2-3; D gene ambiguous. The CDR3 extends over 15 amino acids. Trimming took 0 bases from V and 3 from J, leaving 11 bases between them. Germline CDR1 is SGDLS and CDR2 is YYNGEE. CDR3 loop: CASSVEYISTDTQYF. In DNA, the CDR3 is TGTGCCAGCAGCGTAGAGTACATTTCGACAGATACGCAGTATTTT.

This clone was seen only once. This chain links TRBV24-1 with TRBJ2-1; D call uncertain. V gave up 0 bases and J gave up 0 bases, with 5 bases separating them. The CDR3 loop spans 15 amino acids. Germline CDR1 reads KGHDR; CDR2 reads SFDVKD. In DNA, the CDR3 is TGTGCCACCAGTGATTTGGGCAGCTCCTACAATGAGCAGTTCTTC. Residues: CATSDLGSSYNEQFF.

This CDR3 is CASTDLRVRNNSPLHF. As DNA, the CDR3 is TGTGCCAGCACCGACCTCAGGGTTCGAAATAATTCACCCCTCCACTTT. This sequence joins TRBV5-6 and TRBJ1-6; D is perhaps TRBD1 (5 bases). The CDR3 consists of 16 residues. Trimming left V 6 bases short and J 5 bases short, with 18 bases between. The germline V gene has CDR1 SGHDT and CDR2 YYEEEE.

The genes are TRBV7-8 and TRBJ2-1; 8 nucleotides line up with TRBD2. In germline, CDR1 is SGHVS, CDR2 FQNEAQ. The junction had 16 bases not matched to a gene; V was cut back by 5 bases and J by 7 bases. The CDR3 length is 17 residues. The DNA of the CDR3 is TGTGCCAGCAGCCAGGGCCCAACGGGAGGGCCGAAAAATGAGCAGTTCTTC. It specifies CASSQGPTGGPKNEQFF.

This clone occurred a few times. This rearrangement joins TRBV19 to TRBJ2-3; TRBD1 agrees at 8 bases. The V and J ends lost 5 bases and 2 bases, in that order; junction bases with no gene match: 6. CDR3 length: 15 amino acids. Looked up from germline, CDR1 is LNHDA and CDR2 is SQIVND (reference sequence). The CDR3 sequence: CASSQSRGLTDTQYF. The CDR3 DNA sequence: TGTGCCAGTAGTCAAAGCAGGGGGCTCACAGATACGCAGTATTTT.

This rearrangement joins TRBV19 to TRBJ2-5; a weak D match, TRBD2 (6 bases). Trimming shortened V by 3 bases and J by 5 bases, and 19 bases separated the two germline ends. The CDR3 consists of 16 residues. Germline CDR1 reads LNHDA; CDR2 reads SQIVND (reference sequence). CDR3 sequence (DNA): TGTGCCAGTAGTATGGATTCGGCGGGACTTCGGGAGACCCAGTACTTC. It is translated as CASSMDSAGLRETQYF.

CDR3 bases: TGCGCCAGCAGCTTGGCCCGGACAGGGGGCCACACTGAAGCTTTCTTT. Translating it yields CASSLARTGGHTEAFF. This chain joins TRBV5-1 and TRBJ1-1; 11 bases map to TRBD1. The CDR3 has 16 residues. CDR1 SGHRS and CDR2 YFSETQ come from the germline V gene. V lost 0 bases to trimming and J lost 3 bases; unmatched junction nucleotides: 4.

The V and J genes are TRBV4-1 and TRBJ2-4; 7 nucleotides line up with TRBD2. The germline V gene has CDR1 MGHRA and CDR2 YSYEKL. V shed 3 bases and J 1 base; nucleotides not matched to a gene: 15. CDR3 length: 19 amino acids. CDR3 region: CASSQVRGEAGLAKNIQYF. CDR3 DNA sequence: TGCGCCAGCAGCCAGGTACGGGGGGAGGCGGGATTGGCCAAAAACATTCAGTACTTC.

The CDR3 region has the DNA TGTGCCACCAGTGATGACAGGGGTAACACCGGGGAGCTGTTTTTT. This translates into CATSDDRGNTGELFF. The gene calls are TRBV24-1 and TRBJ2-2; 8 nucleotides match TRBD1. The CDR3 runs 15 residues. Germline trimming cut 3 bases from V and 2 bases from J; bases unmatched to any gene: 1. From germline, CDR1 is KGHDR and CDR2 SFDVKD.

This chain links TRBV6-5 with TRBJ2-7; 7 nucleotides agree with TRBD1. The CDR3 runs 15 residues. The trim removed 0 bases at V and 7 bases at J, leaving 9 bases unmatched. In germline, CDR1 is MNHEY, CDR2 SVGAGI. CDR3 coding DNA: TGTGCCAGCAGTTACTCCCGGGACAGCTCTCGGGAGCAGTACTTC. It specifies CASSYSRDSSREQYF.

The CDR3 DNA follows: TGTGCCACCAGTGGCCCGCCGGGAGACACAGGGGTCCATGGCTACACCTTC. This gives the protein CATSGPPGDTGVHGYTF. The rearrangement joins TRBV24-1 to TRBJ1-2; TRBD1 matches at 7 bases. CDR3 length: 17 residues. CDR1 is KGHDR, CDR2 SFDVKD, per germline. With 5 bases clipped from V and 6 bases from J, the junction kept 17 bases outside the gene matches.

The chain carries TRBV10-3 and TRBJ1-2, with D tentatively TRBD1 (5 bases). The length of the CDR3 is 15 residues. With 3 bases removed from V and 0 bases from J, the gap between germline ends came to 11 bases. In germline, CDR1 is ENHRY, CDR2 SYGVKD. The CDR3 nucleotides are TGTGCCATCAGTGACGCAGGGTTATCTAACTATGGCTACACCTTC. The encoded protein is CAISDAGLSNYGYTF.

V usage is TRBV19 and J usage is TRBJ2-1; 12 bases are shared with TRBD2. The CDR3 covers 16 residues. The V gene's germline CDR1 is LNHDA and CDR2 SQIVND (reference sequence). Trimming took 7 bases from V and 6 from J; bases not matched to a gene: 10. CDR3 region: CASKRLAGGRPNEQFF. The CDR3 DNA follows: TGTGCCAGTAAGCGGCTAGCGGGGGGGCGCCCCAATGAGCAGTTCTTC.

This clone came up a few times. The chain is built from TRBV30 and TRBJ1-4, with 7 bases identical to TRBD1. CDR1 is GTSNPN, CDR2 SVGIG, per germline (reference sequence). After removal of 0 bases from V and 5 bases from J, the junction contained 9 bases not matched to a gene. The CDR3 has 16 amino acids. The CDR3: CAWSVLSGQKNEKLFF. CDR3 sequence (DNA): TGTGCCTGGAGTGTACTTTCGGGACAGAAGAATGAAAAACTGTTTTTT.

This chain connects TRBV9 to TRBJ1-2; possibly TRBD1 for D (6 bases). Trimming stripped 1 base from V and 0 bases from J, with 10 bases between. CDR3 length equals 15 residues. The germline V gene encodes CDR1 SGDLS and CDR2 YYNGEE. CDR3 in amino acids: CASSVMDRANYGYTF. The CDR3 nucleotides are TGTGCCAGCAGCGTAATGGACAGAGCTAACTATGGCTACACCTTC.

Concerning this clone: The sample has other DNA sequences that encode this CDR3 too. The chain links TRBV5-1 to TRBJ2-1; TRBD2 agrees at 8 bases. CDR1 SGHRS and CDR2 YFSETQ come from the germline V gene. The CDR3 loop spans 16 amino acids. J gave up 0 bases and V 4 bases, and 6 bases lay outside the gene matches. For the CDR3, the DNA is TGCGCCAGCAGCCTTACTAGCGGCAGCTCCTACAATGAGCAGTTCTTC. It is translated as CASSLTSGSSYNEQFF.

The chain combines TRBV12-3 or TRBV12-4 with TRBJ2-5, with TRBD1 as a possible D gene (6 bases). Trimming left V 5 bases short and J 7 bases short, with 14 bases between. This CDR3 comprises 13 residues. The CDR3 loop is CASSLWTDRTQYF. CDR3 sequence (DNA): TGTGCCAGCAGTCTCTGGACAGATAGGACCCAGTACTTC.

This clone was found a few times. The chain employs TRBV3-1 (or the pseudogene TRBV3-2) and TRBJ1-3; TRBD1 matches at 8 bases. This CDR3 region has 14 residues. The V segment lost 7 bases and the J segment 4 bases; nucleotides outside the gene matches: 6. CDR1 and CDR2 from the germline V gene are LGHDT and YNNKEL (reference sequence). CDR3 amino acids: CASNRGLHGNTIYF. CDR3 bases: TGTGCCAGCAACAGGGGGTTACACGGAAACACCATATATTTT.

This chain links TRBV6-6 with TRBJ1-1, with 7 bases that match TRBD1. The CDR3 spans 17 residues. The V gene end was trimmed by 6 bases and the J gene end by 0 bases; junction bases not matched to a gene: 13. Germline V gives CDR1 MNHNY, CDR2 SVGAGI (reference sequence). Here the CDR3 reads CASSRQGPTNLNTEAFF. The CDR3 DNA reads TGTGCCAGCAGCCGACAGGGCCCAACTAATTTGAACACTGAAGCTTTCTTT.

The CDR3 loop is CASSARPSSYNEQFF. For the CDR3, the DNA is TGTGCCAGCAGCGCACGACCTAGCTCCTACAATGAGCAGTTCTTC. V is TRBV5-4 and J is TRBJ2-1; D remains unclear. The CDR3 totals 15 residues. Germline V CDR1 and CDR2: SGHNT, YYREEE (reference sequence). V lost 4 bases and J 0 bases, leaving 11 bases between the germline ends.

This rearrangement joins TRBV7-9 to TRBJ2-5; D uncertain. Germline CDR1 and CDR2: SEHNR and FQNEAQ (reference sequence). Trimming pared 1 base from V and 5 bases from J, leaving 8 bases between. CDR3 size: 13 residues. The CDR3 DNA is TGTGCCAGCAGCTTAGTCACCGGGGAGACCCAGTACTTC. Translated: CASSLVTGETQYF.